The following is a T cell receptor (beta chain) sequence with its context. Antigen specificity is unknown. This entry comes from a study of post-analysis software for immune sequencing data. Study-wide context: Included among the disease courses, which were recorded for the cohort, were relapsing-remitting, secondary progressive and progressive-relapsing multiple sclerosis. Findings of the study overall: Controls had significantly higher normalized Chao1 diversity than multiple sclerosis patients. F measure showed strong co-clustering of same-batch samples.

The library was made from cDNA and included unique molecular identifiers. The source material, about 0.9 to 11 million T cells, gave rise to about 490,000 cDNA molecules. From the PCR reads, TCRdb called clonotypes with MiXCR, one entry per CDR3 protein. The profile covers a few hundred thousand distinct CDR3 sequences, with approximately 46% appearing a single time and about an eighth taken by the ten largest. Sequenced sample: blood. The clonotype originates from a girl under 18 with multiple sclerosis.

The chain's CDR3 is CSARDRGAYNSPLHF. In DNA form, the CDR3 reads TGCAGTGCTAGAGACAGGGGGGCCTATAATTCACCCCTCCACTTT. This chain uses TRBV20-1 with TRBJ1-6, with TRBD1 matching over 7 bases. J lost 2 bases, V lost 0 bases, and 1 base had no gene match. Germline loops: CDR1 DFQATT, CDR2 SNEGSKA (reference sequence). The CDR3 runs to 15 residues.